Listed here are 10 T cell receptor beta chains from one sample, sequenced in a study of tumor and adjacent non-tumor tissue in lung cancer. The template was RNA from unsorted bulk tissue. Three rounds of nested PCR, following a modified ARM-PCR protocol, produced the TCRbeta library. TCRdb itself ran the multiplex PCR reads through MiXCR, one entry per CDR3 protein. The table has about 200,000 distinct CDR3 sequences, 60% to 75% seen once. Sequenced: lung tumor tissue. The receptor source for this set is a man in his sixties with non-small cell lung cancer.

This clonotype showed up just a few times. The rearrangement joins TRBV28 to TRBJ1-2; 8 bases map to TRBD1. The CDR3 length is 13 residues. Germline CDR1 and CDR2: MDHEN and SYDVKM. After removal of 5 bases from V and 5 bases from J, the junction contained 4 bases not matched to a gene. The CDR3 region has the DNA TGTGCCAGCAGTCTGGGGACAGGTTATGGCTACACCTTC. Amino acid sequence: CASSLGTGYGYTF.

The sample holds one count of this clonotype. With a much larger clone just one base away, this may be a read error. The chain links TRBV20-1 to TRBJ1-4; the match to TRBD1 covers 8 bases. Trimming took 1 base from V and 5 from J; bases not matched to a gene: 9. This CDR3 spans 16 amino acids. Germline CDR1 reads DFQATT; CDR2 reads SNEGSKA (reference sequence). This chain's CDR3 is CSARGPRHRGNEKLFF. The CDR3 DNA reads TGCAGTGCTAGAGGACCCCGGCACAGGGGGAATGAAAAACTGTTTTTT.

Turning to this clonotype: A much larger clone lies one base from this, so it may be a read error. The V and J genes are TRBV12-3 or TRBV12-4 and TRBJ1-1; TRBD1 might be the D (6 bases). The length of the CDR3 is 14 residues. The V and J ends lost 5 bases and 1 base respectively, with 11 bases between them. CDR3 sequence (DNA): TGTGCCAGCAGTGTGGACAGACAGAACACTGAAGCTTTCTTT. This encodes CASSVDRQNTEAFF.

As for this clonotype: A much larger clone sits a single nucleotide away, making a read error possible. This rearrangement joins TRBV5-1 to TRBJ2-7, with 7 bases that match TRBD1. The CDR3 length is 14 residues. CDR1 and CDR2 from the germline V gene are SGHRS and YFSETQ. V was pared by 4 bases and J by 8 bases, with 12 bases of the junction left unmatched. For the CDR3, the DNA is TGCGCCAGCAGCAGGCAGGGGGATCCACGCAAGCAGTACTTC. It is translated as CASSRQGDPRKQYF.

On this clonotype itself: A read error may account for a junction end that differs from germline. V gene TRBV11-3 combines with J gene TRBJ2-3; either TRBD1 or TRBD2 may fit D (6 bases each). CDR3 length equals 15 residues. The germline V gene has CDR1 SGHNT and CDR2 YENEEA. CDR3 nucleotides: TGTGGCAGCAGTTTCGTGAGGGGGGCGAGGGATACGCAATATTTT. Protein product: CGSSFVRGARDTQYF.

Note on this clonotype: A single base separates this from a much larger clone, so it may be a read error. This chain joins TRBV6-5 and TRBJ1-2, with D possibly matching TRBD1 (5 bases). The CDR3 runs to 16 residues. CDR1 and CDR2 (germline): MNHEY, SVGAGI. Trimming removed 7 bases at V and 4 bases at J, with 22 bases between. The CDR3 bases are TGTGCCAGCAAAAGATCAGGGAAGTCAATCCTCTATGGCTACACCTTC. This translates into CASKRSGKSILYGYTF.

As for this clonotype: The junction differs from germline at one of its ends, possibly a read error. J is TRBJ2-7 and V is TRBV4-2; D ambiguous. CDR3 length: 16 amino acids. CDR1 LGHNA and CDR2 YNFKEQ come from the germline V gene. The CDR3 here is CASSQDQAWNSYVQYF. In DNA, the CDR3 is TGTGCCAGCAGCCAAGATCAAGCGTGGAACTCCTACGTGCAGTACTTC.

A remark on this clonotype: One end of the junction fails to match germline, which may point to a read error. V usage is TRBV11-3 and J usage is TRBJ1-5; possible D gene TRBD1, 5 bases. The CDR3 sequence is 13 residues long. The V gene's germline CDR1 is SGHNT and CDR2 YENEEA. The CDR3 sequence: CASSWGGNQPQHF. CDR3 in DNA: TGCGCCAGCAGCTGGGGGGGCAATCAGCCCCAGCATTTT.

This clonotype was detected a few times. The CDR3: CASSEVGANEQFF. The CDR3, as DNA: TGCGCCAGCAGTGAGGTGGGCGCGAATGAGCAGTTCTTC. The chain links TRBV10-1 to TRBJ2-1; D unclear. Germline V CDR1 and CDR2: WNHNN, SYGVQD (reference sequence). V was shortened by 2 bases and J by 7 bases, with 9 bases between the two germline ends. The CDR3 sequence is 13 residues long.

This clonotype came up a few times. The CDR3: CASSLTGNQETQYF. The CDR3 coding sequence is TGTGCCAGCAGCTTGACAGGAAACCAAGAGACCCAGTACTTC. The chain links TRBV5-6 to TRBJ2-5, with D possibly being TRBD1 (5 bases). CDR3 length equals 14 residues. The V gene lost 1 base and the J gene lost 0 bases, with 7 bases spanning the gap. Germline V CDR1 and CDR2: SGHDT, YYEEEE.